This T cell receptor (beta chain) is from a study of shared clonotypes between healthy human individuals. The wider study: The plates for each donor numbered three CD4 naive, three CD4 memory, two CD8 naive and one CD8 memory. Study-level points and caveats: Against clonotypes common to all four donors, non-shared ones had lower generation probabilities.

Points on this clone: Its antigen is undetermined.

In the study's own analysis: Junction-only immunoSEQ data arrived without quality scores, meaning filtering differed. Repertoires were generated with immunoSEQ multiplex PCR, while TCRdb's copy carries only in-frame clones and drops some. Clonal size and the V and J genes are those of that table, whereas D and trimming came from the DNA. Of about 2 million clones listed, about 95% are singletons. Selected positively for CCR7 and CD45RO-negative, naive CD8 cells excluded terminally differentiated effector memory CD45RA+ cells. Healthy adults negative for HIV, lacking recent acute infections or vaccinations, served as donors. The TCR comes from a man aged 18 to 30 in good health. The sequencing sample was made of naive CD8+ T cells sorted from blood.

CDR3 bases: TGTGCCAGCAGTTGGGCGGCCCCTGGTGATGAGCAGTTCTTC. It specifies CASSWAAPGDEQFF. The chain has TRBV6-5 and TRBJ2-1; D not certain. Trimming pared 4 bases from V and 8 bases from J, leaving 15 bases between. The length of the CDR3 is 14 residues. The germline V gene encodes CDR1 MNHEY and CDR2 SVGAGI.